This TCR beta chain was documented in a study of T cell repertoires and Cas9 in healthy adults. Study at large: CD4 and CD8 compartments: SpCas9-reactive T cells profiled for potency, cytotoxicity, lineage.

Assay used: immunoSEQ multiplex PCR; TCRdb lists only in-frame clones, some missing. The data hold roughly 23,000 clones, with about 89% observed a single time. Germline assignment: CDR1 SGHAT and CDR2 FQNNGV. Trimming pared 2 bases from V and 2 bases from J, leaving 12 bases between. CDR3 length equals 15 residues. This TCR was sampled from a human donor in good health. The sample was CD4+ effector T cells (CD127+, CD25-, CD137-, CD154-) from PBMCs; culture status not recorded. The chain employs TRBV11-2 and TRBJ1-1; D unresolved. Here the CDR3 DNA reads TGTGCCAGCAGCTTACGCGGCGGCTATAACACTGAAGCTTTCTTT. Residues: CASSLRGGYNTEAFF. The full variable domain, completed using reference TRBV11-2 and TRBJ1-1, is EAGVAQSPRYKIIEKRQSVAFWCNPISGHATLYWYQQILGQGPKLLIQFQNNGVVDDSQLPKDRFSAERLKGVDSTLKIQPAKLEDSAVYLCASSLRGGYNTEAFFGQGTRLTVV.